This T cell receptor beta chain was sequenced during a study of cytomegalovirus exposure and HLA in healthy donors. About the research overall: Ancestry clustering placed 81% of some 400 genotyped donors in the Caucasian-associated cluster.

PCR amplification relied on 60 Vbeta primers (plus 13 Jbeta primers). TCRdb's table, derived via immunoSEQ multiplex PCR, lists solely in-frame clones and lacks some. In the table there are 100,000 to 150,000 clones, around 77% of which are singletons. CDR1 is MNHEY and CDR2 is SVGAGI in the germline V gene. This CDR3 is built from 15 residues. The V end was cut by 0 bases, the J end by 0 bases, with 7 bases between. The sequenced sample was PBMCs. V usage is TRBV6-5 and J usage is TRBJ2-3, with a possible D match to TRBD2 (5 bases). The TCR originated in a woman aged 55-69 years in good health and CMV-seronegative. CDR3 residues: CASSYSRASTDTQYF. The CDR3 DNA reads TGTGCCAGCAGTTACTCGCGGGCTAGCACAGATACGCAGTATTTT.